This TCR beta chain was recovered during a study of blood T cell repertoires in COVID-19. Overall study context: Samples came from the United States, Italy and Spain, spanning acute and convalescent COVID-19. Sources were T cells, B-cell-depleted T cells, or PBMCs; the material itself was cDNA or gDNA.

Per the study methods: Researchers report that nucleated cell counts were estimated from reference gene primer amplification. The assay was immunoSEQ multiplex PCR, and TCRdb's table has in-frame clones only and misses some. V and J calls and clone size follow that table, whereas D and trimming were derived from the DNA. The sample lists tens of thousands of clones, over 85% occurring once. This CDR3 region has 15 residues. Germline trimming cut 3 bases from V and 4 bases from J; bases unmatched to any gene: 4. CDR1 SGHTA and CDR2 FQGNSA come from the germline V gene. The gene calls are TRBV7-2 and TRBJ1-1, with TRBD1 identical over 11 bases. The sample consisted of peripheral blood. The receptor's source is a man aged 55 to 70 with acute or convalescent COVID-19. CDR3 residues: CASSLRGQGVTEAFF. The CDR3 DNA sequence: TGTGCCAGCAGCTTGAGGGGACAGGGGGTCACTGAAGCTTTCTTT.